Sequencing of this T cell receptor beta chain was carried out in a study of blood T cell repertoires in COVID-19. The overall study: Acute and convalescent COVID-19 specimens originated in the United States, Italy and Spain. Sample material is recorded as cDNA or gDNA derived from T cells, B-cell-depleted T cells, or PBMCs.

The table came from immunoSEQ multiplex PCR; TCRdb's copy has only in-frame clones and leaves some out. The table has roughly 130,000 clones, about 80% seen once. V trimming: 5 bases; J trimming: 4 bases; junction bases outside the gene matches: 2. CDR3 size: 13 residues. Germline V lookup: CDR1 MNHEY, CDR2 SVGEGT. The sequencing sample was made of peripheral blood. This clonotype was sampled from a man in his forties with active or convalescent COVID-19. J is TRBJ1-5 and V is TRBV6-2 or TRBV6-3, with TRBD1 identical over 7 bases. The chain's CDR3 is CASSAQGNQPQHF. CDR3 sequence (DNA): TGTGCCAGCAGTGCACAGGGGAATCAGCCCCAGCATTTT.